The rows below give T cell receptor beta chains drawn from one sample of a study of CDR3 diversity in severe acne. TCRdb reprocessed the PCR reads with MiXCR, giving one entry per CDR3 protein. The table lists about 100,000 distinct CDR3 sequences, roughly 51% of them singletons. The specimen sequenced was blood. The receptors originated from a male donor with acne. The CDR3 runs from the conserved cysteine through the conserved F or W. Each record gives: CDR3 DNA, CDR3 protein, D gene, J gene, V gene, CDR3 length, clone size. D genes are given only for firm matches. Clone size appears in some rows only: once, few, many, or a class for an expanded clone.

CDR3nt: TGTGCCAGCAGCTGGGACAGGGGGAACACAGATACGCAGTATTTT
CDR3aa: CASSWDRGNTDTQYF
d_gene: TRBD1
j_gene: TRBJ2-3
v_gene: TRBV7-9
len: 15
abundance: -

CDR3nt: TGTGCCAGCAGCCCGGAACTAGGGTCCTACAATGAGCAGTTCTTC
CDR3aa: CASSPELGSYNEQFF
d_gene: -
j_gene: TRBJ2-1
v_gene: TRBV7-2
len: 15
abundance: many

CDR3nt: TGCAGTGCTGGGGCCGGGGGTAGCGGGTCCTACGAGCAGTACTTC
CDR3aa: CSAGAGGSGSYEQYF
d_gene: TRBD2
j_gene: TRBJ2-7
v_gene: TRBV20-1
len: 15
abundance: -

CDR3nt: TGTGCCAGCAGCCTCCTCGGCCCGAGCGGGGGTAGCGATGAGCAGTTCTTC
CDR3aa: CASSLLGPSGGSDEQFF
d_gene: TRBD2
j_gene: TRBJ2-1
v_gene: TRBV13
len: 17
abundance: many

CDR3nt: TGTGCCAGCAGTCGTGACAGCTTCTCTGGAAACACCATATATTTT
CDR3aa: CASSRDSFSGNTIYF
d_gene: -
j_gene: TRBJ1-3
v_gene: TRBV7-6
len: 15
abundance: many

CDR3nt: TGTGCCAGCAGCTTAGGACTAGCGGGAGGTGAGCAGTTCTTC
CDR3aa: CASSLGLAGGEQFF
d_gene: TRBD2
j_gene: TRBJ2-1
v_gene: TRBV7-2
len: 14
abundance: -

CDR3nt: TGTGCCAGCAGCCGACTAGCAAGGAACACCGGGGAGCTGTTTTTT
CDR3aa: CASSRLARNTGELFF
d_gene: TRBD2
j_gene: TRBJ2-2
v_gene: TRBV6-5
len: 15
abundance: few

CDR3nt: TGTGCCAGCAGCTTGCTTCGGGGACTGAACACTGAAGCTTTCTTT
CDR3aa: CASSLLRGLNTEAFF
d_gene: -
j_gene: TRBJ1-1
v_gene: TRBV5-4
len: 15
abundance: -

CDR3nt: TGCAGCGTTTTGGGAGCTAGCGGGAGGGGGGCAGATACGCAGTATTTT
CDR3aa: CSVLGASGRGADTQYF
d_gene: TRBD2
j_gene: TRBJ2-3
v_gene: TRBV29-1
len: 16
abundance: few

CDR3nt: TGTGCCAGCAGTTTAGGGAACCACAATGAGCAGTTCTTC
CDR3aa: CASSLGNHNEQFF
d_gene: -
j_gene: TRBJ2-1
v_gene: TRBV28
len: 13
abundance: -

CDR3nt: TGTGCCACCAGCAGGGATAGGGCGGGAGGACAATACGAGCAGTACTTC
CDR3aa: CATSRDRAGGQYEQYF
d_gene: TRBD2
j_gene: TRBJ2-7
v_gene: TRBV15
len: 16
abundance: -

CDR3nt: TGTGCCACCAGTGAGGCCGACAGGGGGCGGTGGACCGGGGAGCTGTTTTTT
CDR3aa: CATSEADRGRWTGELFF
d_gene: TRBD1
j_gene: TRBJ2-2
v_gene: TRBV24-1
len: 17
abundance: many

CDR3nt: TGCAGTGCGATAACCACCTGGACTAGCGGGAGGGCCGGGTACGAGCAGTACTTC
CDR3aa: CSAITTWTSGRAGYEQYF
d_gene: TRBD2
j_gene: TRBJ2-7
v_gene: TRBV20-1
len: 18
abundance: -

CDR3nt: TGTGCCAGCAGCTTAGGGCAAACCGTTGACTATGGCTACACCTTC
CDR3aa: CASSLGQTVDYGYTF
d_gene: -
j_gene: TRBJ1-2
v_gene: TRBV13
len: 15
abundance: -

CDR3nt: TGTGCCAGCAGCGGACAGGTTCCCGAGCAGTACTTC
CDR3aa: CASSGQVPEQYF
d_gene: TRBD1
j_gene: TRBJ2-7
v_gene: TRBV6-6
len: 12
abundance: -

CDR3nt: TGTGCCAGCAGCGCCGAGTCAGGGGTCGGAGAGACCCAGTACTTC
CDR3aa: CASSAESGVGETQYF
d_gene: -
j_gene: TRBJ2-5
v_gene: TRBV9
len: 15
abundance: -

CDR3nt: TGTGCCAGCACACCCCAGGGGGTCGGTGAAGCTTTCTTT
CDR3aa: CASTPQGVGEAFF
d_gene: TRBD1
j_gene: TRBJ1-1
v_gene: TRBV2
len: 13
abundance: medium-sized

CDR3nt: TGTGCCAGCAGTGGACTAGCGGGAGGGCCCCGCCCCTACAATGAGCAGTTCTTC
CDR3aa: CASSGLAGGPRPYNEQFF
d_gene: TRBD2
j_gene: TRBJ2-1
v_gene: TRBV2
len: 18
abundance: few

CDR3nt: TGTGCCAGCAGCCCGTCCGGACTGTTAGCTAACTATGGCTACACCTTC
CDR3aa: CASSPSGLLANYGYTF
d_gene: -
j_gene: TRBJ1-2
v_gene: TRBV5-4
len: 16
abundance: few

CDR3nt: TGTGCCAGTAGTATCGTTCCGAATCAGCCCCAGCATTTT
CDR3aa: CASSIVPNQPQHF
d_gene: -
j_gene: TRBJ1-5
v_gene: TRBV19
len: 13
abundance: -

CDR3nt: TGTGCCAGTAGTATTTTTGAGAACACTGAAGCTTTCTTT
CDR3aa: CASSIFENTEAFF
d_gene: -
j_gene: TRBJ1-1
v_gene: TRBV19
len: 13
abundance: -

CDR3nt: TGTGCCAGCAGCGCCACCCTCAGCGGGAGGATGCAGTTCTTC
CDR3aa: CASSATLSGRMQFF
d_gene: TRBD2
j_gene: TRBJ2-1
v_gene: TRBV7-2
len: 14
abundance: -

CDR3nt: TGTGCCAGCGGGGAGGGGAACACTGAAGCTTTCTTT
CDR3aa: CASGEGNTEAFF
d_gene: -
j_gene: TRBJ1-1
v_gene: TRBV28
len: 12
abundance: -

CDR3nt: TGTGCCACCAGCAGTAGGGTCTCGCTTGAGCAGTACTTC
CDR3aa: CATSSRVSLEQYF
d_gene: -
j_gene: TRBJ2-7
v_gene: TRBV15
len: 13
abundance: few

CDR3nt: TGTGCCAGCAGTGATCAGGACGGAGGGTACAATGAGCAGTTCTTC
CDR3aa: CASSDQDGGYNEQFF
d_gene: -
j_gene: TRBJ2-1
v_gene: TRBV2
len: 15
abundance: many

CDR3nt: TGTGCCATCAGTGAGTCGGCGAGCGGGAGTGCCCACGAGCAGTACTTC
CDR3aa: CAISESASGSAHEQYF
d_gene: TRBD2
j_gene: TRBJ2-7
v_gene: TRBV10-3
len: 16
abundance: -

CDR3nt: TGTGCCAGCAGTTTAATCGCGGGAAGCACCTACGAGCAGTACTTC
CDR3aa: CASSLIAGSTYEQYF
d_gene: -
j_gene: TRBJ2-7
v_gene: TRBV27
len: 15
abundance: few

CDR3nt: TGTGCCAGCAGCAAAGGGACAGTTAGCAATCAGCCCCAGCATTTT
CDR3aa: CASSKGTVSNQPQHF
d_gene: TRBD1
j_gene: TRBJ1-5
v_gene: TRBV7-9
len: 15
abundance: many

CDR3nt: TGTGCCAGCAGCGGCATCGGGGAGCTGTTTTTT
CDR3aa: CASSGIGELFF
d_gene: -
j_gene: TRBJ2-2
v_gene: TRBV7-2
len: 11
abundance: -

CDR3nt: TGCGCCAGCAGCCCCCTTCCGGGACAGGGTGAAGCTTTCTTT
CDR3aa: CASSPLPGQGEAFF
d_gene: TRBD1
j_gene: TRBJ1-1
v_gene: TRBV4-1
len: 14
abundance: -

CDR3nt: TGTGCCAGCAGTTTATCGTCGGGGTTAGGGTCCGGGGAGCTGTTTTTT
CDR3aa: CASSLSSGLGSGELFF
d_gene: -
j_gene: TRBJ2-2
v_gene: TRBV28
len: 16
abundance: -

CDR3nt: TGCAGTGCTAGCGCGGGGGACGAGCAGTACTTC
CDR3aa: CSASAGDEQYF
d_gene: TRBD2
j_gene: TRBJ2-7
v_gene: TRBV20-1
len: 11
abundance: -

CDR3nt: TGTGCCAGCAGCCCAACCGGGACTAGCGGGAGGGGAGATACGCAGTATTTT
CDR3aa: CASSPTGTSGRGDTQYF
d_gene: TRBD2
j_gene: TRBJ2-3
v_gene: TRBV7-2
len: 17
abundance: -

CDR3nt: TGTGCCAGCAGCTTACCTTTAGCGGGAGAATCTGTGACCGGGGAGCTGTTTTTT
CDR3aa: CASSLPLAGESVTGELFF
d_gene: TRBD2
j_gene: TRBJ2-2
v_gene: TRBV7-2
len: 18
abundance: -

CDR3nt: TGTGCCAGCAGCAGACAGGCCGCGGAGACCCAGTACTTC
CDR3aa: CASSRQAAETQYF
d_gene: -
j_gene: TRBJ2-5
v_gene: TRBV7-3
len: 13
abundance: medium-sized

CDR3nt: TGTGCCAGTAGGGCGGCGACAGGGCCTAAGGTGAACACTGAAGCTTTCTTT
CDR3aa: CASRAATGPKVNTEAFF
d_gene: TRBD1
j_gene: TRBJ1-1
v_gene: TRBV19
len: 17
abundance: once

CDR3nt: TGTGCCTGGAGTGTGCGCCACTATGGCTACACCTTC
CDR3aa: CAWSVRHYGYTF
d_gene: -
j_gene: TRBJ1-2
v_gene: TRBV30
len: 12
abundance: few

CDR3nt: TGTGCCAGCAGCCCGGGGCTAGGGTACGCCAATGAGCAGTTCTTC
CDR3aa: CASSPGLGYANEQFF
d_gene: -
j_gene: TRBJ2-1
v_gene: TRBV7-3
len: 15
abundance: many

CDR3nt: TGTGCCAGCAGCTGGGGACTGCTCACAGATACGCAGTATTTT
CDR3aa: CASSWGLLTDTQYF
d_gene: -
j_gene: TRBJ2-3
v_gene: TRBV5-8
len: 14
abundance: many

CDR3nt: TGTGCCAGCAGTTTGGTGGGGTGGCGGGAGAGTGAGCAGTTCTTC
CDR3aa: CASSLVGWRESEQFF
d_gene: TRBD2
j_gene: TRBJ2-1
v_gene: TRBV27
len: 15
abundance: -

CDR3nt: TGCAGTGCTAGAGGTAGCGGGAGTGACGCAGATACGCAGTATTTT
CDR3aa: CSARGSGSDADTQYF
d_gene: TRBD2
j_gene: TRBJ2-3
v_gene: TRBV20-1
len: 15
abundance: once

CDR3nt: TGTGCCACCAGCGGACAGCCGGGACAGGGGGGTGTCACAGATACGCAGTATTTT
CDR3aa: CATSGQPGQGGVTDTQYF
d_gene: TRBD1
j_gene: TRBJ2-3
v_gene: TRBV15
len: 18
abundance: medium-sized

CDR3nt: TGCGCCAGCAGCCAAGGAACAGGGTCGGCCGAGCAGTACTTC
CDR3aa: CASSQGTGSAEQYF
d_gene: -
j_gene: TRBJ2-7
v_gene: TRBV4-3
len: 14
abundance: medium-sized

CDR3nt: TGTGCCAGCAGTCTCACGGGTAGCTATGGGACAGGTGAAGAGACCCAGTACTTC
CDR3aa: CASSLTGSYGTGEETQYF
d_gene: TRBD1
j_gene: TRBJ2-5
v_gene: TRBV6-2/TRBV6-3
len: 18
abundance: -

CDR3nt: TGCAGCGTTGAAGATGAGGGAGAGATGGGGGGAAGAGCCACCATGAACACTGAAGCTTTCTTT
CDR3aa: CSVEDEGEMGGRATMNTEAFF
d_gene: -
j_gene: TRBJ1-1
v_gene: TRBV29-1
len: 21
abundance: many

CDR3nt: TGCAGCGTTGACAACGGAGCTAACTATGGCTACACCTTC
CDR3aa: CSVDNGANYGYTF
d_gene: -
j_gene: TRBJ1-2
v_gene: TRBV29-1
len: 13
abundance: -

CDR3nt: TGTGCCAGCAGTTCTTCTCCCGGGACTAGCTACGAGCAGTACTTC
CDR3aa: CASSSSPGTSYEQYF
d_gene: TRBD2
j_gene: TRBJ2-7
v_gene: TRBV9
len: 15
abundance: -

CDR3nt: TGTGCCAGTAGTATCGCCCCCAGAACTAGCGGGAGTATAACCGGGGAGCTGTTTTTT
CDR3aa: CASSIAPRTSGSITGELFF
d_gene: TRBD2
j_gene: TRBJ2-2
v_gene: TRBV19
len: 19
abundance: -

CDR3nt: TGTGCCAGCAGAACTCCCCGAGGGGAGCTGTTTTTT
CDR3aa: CASRTPRGELFF
d_gene: -
j_gene: TRBJ2-2
v_gene: TRBV12-3/TRBV12-4
len: 12
abundance: -

CDR3nt: TGTGCCAGCAGCCAGGGGCAGTGGCAGCCCCAGCATTTT
CDR3aa: CASSQGQWQPQHF
d_gene: -
j_gene: TRBJ1-5
v_gene: TRBV9
len: 13
abundance: many